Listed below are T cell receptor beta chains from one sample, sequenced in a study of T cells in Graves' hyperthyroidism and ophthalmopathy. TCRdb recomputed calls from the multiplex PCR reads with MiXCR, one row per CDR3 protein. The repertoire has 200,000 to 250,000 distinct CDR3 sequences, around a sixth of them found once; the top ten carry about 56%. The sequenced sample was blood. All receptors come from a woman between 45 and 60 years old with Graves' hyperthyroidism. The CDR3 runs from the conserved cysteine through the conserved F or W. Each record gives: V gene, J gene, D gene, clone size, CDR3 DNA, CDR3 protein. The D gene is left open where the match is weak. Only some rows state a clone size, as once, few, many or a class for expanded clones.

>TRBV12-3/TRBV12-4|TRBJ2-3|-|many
TGTGCCAGCAGAAGTGACTGGCAAGATACGCAGTATTTT
CASRSDWQDTQYF
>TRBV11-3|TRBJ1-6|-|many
TGTGCCAGCAGCCAACGGAACTTGAAAAATTCACCCCTCCACTTT
CASSQRNLKNSPLHF
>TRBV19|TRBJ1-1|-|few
TGTGCCAGTAGTATAGGTGGCAGGGGGAACACTGAAGCTTTCTTT
CASSIGGRGNTEAFF
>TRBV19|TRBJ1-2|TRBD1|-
TGTGCCAGTAGGGACAGGGGTTTTGGTACTAGCTACACCTTC
CASRDRGFGTSYTF
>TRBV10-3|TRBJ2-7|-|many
TGTGCCATCAGGGCTACCTACGAGCAGTACTTC
CAIRATYEQYF
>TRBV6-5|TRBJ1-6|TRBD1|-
TGTGCCAGCAGTTACCTTGGGGCAGGGGGTAATTCACCCCTCCACTTT
CASSYLGAGGNSPLHF
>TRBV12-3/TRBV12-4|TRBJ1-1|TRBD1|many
TGTGCCAGCAGAAGAACAGGGGGCGACACTGAAGCTTTCTTT
CASRRTGGDTEAFF
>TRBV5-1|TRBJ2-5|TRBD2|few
TGCGCCAGCAGCTTGGCCTCGGGGAAGGGCGGGAGGCCACAAGAGAACCAGTACTTC
CASSLASGKGGRPQENQYF
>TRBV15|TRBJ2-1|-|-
TGTGCCACCAGCAGAGATATGAATACTGTCTACAATGAGCAGTTCTTC
CATSRDMNTVYNEQFF
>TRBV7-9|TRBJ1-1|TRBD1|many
TGTGCCAGCAGCCACGGACAGGGTGGCACTGAAGCTTTCTTT
CASSHGQGGTEAFF
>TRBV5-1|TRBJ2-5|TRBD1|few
TGCGCCAGCAGTACAGGGGGCGCCGGTATAGAGACCCAGTACTTC
CASSTGGAGIETQYF
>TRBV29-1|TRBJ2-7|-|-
TGCAGCGTTGCAGGGGCAAGCTCCTACGAGCAGTACTTC
CSVAGASSYEQYF
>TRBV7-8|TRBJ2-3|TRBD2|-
TGTGCCAGCAGCCCCGGGATAGCGGGAGGCGATACGCAGTATTTT
CASSPGIAGGDTQYF
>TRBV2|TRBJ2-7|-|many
TGTGCCAACTCCCCGGGGCAGGGGACGTACGAGCAGTACTTC
CANSPGQGTYEQYF
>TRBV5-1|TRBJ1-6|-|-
TGCGCCAGCAGCTTGGACCTCGGCCCGCACTCCTATAATTCACCCCTCCACTTT
CASSLDLGPHSYNSPLHF
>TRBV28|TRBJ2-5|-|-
TGTGCCAGCAGTCGGGTGACCCAGTACTTC
CASSRVTQYF
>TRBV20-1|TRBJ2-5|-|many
TGCAGTGCTAGACCGTACCAAGAGACCCAGTACTTC
CSARPYQETQYF
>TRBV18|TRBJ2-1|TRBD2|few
TGTGCCAGCTCACCATTCCTAGCGGGAGAAATGGGGACCTACAATGAGCAGTTCTTC
CASSPFLAGEMGTYNEQFF
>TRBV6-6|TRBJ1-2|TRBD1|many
TGTGCCAGCAGTTACCGAAGGGACAGATCTAACTATGGCTACACCTTC
CASSYRRDRSNYGYTF
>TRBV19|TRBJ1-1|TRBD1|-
TGTGCCAGTAGAAATGACAGGGAGAACACTGAAGCTTTCTTT
CASRNDRENTEAFF
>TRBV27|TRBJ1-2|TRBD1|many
TGTGCCAGCAGTTTATCTGGGACAGGGCAGAACTATGGCTACACCTTC
CASSLSGTGQNYGYTF
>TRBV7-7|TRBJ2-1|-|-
TGTGCTAGCAGCACACGAAGGACCGATGAGCAGTTCTTC
CASSTRRTDEQFF
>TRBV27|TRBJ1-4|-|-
TGTGCCAGCAGTTTCACCCAGGGGACTGAAAAACTGTTTTTT
CASSFTQGTEKLFF
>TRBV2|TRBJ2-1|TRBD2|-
TGTGCCAGCAGAGTAGCGGGAGGGCCGTACAATGAGCAGTTCTTC
CASRVAGGPYNEQFF
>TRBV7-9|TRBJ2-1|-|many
TGTGCCAGCAGCCCTCCGGGGGGCCTATCCTATGAGCAGTTCTTC
CASSPPGGLSYEQFF
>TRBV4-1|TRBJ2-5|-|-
TGCGCCAGCAGCCGGTGGGGTGACCAAGAGACCCAGTACTTC
CASSRWGDQETQYF
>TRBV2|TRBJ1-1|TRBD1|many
TGTGCCAGCAGGAACAGCCCCGGGACAGCGAACACTGAAGCTTTCTTT
CASRNSPGTANTEAFF